A selection of T cell receptor beta chains follows, all from one sample in a study of read filtering for tumor transcriptome and immune sequencing. TCRdb fed the reads into MiXCR, producing one record per CDR3 protein. The sample records 55,000 to 60,000 distinct CDR3 sequences, around 12% being singletons. Sequencing used a population of CD138-negative cells sorted from bone marrow. These receptors originate from a donor older than 35 with multiple myeloma. The CDR3 runs from the conserved cysteine through the conserved F or W.

v_gene,j_gene,CDR3aa
TRBV9,TRBJ1-5,CASSVGGGSRGDSWPQHF
TRBV12-5,TRBJ2-3,CASGLSALTDTQYF
TRBV3-1,TRBJ2-7,CASSQDIRREQYF
TRBV2,TRBJ2-2,CASSKQLPSNAGELFF
TRBV20-1,TRBJ1-1,CSANMNTEAFF
TRBV5-1,TRBJ2-1,CASSFFGQANNEQFF
TRBV2,TRBJ2-6,CASRGQGTSGANVLTF
TRBV20-1,TRBJ2-5,CSAPGRTHETQYF
TRBV28,TRBJ2-5,CASSLHPRVGGEETQYF
TRBV20-1,TRBJ1-1,CSAPDSRNTEAFF
TRBV11-2,TRBJ2-7,CASSHPAGPYYEQYF
TRBV2,TRBJ2-1,CASSLRLARYNEQFF
TRBV6-1,TRBJ2-5,CASSEEGGAGSETQYF
TRBV5-1,TRBJ2-5,CASSLGGTARETQYF
TRBV5-1,TRBJ2-1,CASSGGRKGSYNEQFF
TRBV2,TRBJ1-2,CASSEASGIPNYGYTF
TRBV18,TRBJ2-7,CASSQDRVPYEQYF
TRBV3-1,TRBJ2-1,CASRGRALYNEQFF
TRBV6-5,TRBJ2-1,CASSSQGAVLFF
TRBV3-1,TRBJ2-1,CASSQERTYNEQFF
TRBV20-1,TRBJ2-2,CSAREGQGSVTGELFF
TRBV12-3/TRBV12-4,TRBJ2-7,CASTHRRIHHPRQYF
TRBV15,TRBJ2-6,CATDIAGANVLTF
TRBV19,TRBJ1-1,CASGPGSYTEAFF
TRBV6-5,TRBJ1-1,CASSHQGVTEAFF
TRBV20-1,TRBJ2-1,CSARDQVVTVNEQFF
TRBV4-2,TRBJ1-1,CASSQVPKRMNTEAFF
TRBV20-1,TRBJ2-7,CSASQGAGYEQYF
TRBV7-9,TRBJ1-1,CASSLSDTEAFF
TRBV20-1,TRBJ1-5,CSARRGPGNQPQHF
TRBV2,TRBJ2-3,CASSYQSTDTQYF
TRBV11-2,TRBJ2-1,CASSRSYTSGGAKRDNEQFF
TRBV3-1,TRBJ1-2,CASSPQGISTNYGYTF
TRBV5-1,TRBJ2-1,CASSIIAGGTYNEQFF
TRBV6-6,TRBJ1-4,CASRGINEKLFF
TRBV9,TRBJ2-5,CASSVEGLAPETQYF
TRBV18,TRBJ1-1,CASSLGTIEAFF
TRBV7-9,TRBJ2-3,CASSFNRGTTDTQYF
TRBV6-4,TRBJ2-1,CASSDPSGGRHEQFF
TRBV29-1,TRBJ2-1,CSVVIGQGYNEQFF
TRBV28,TRBJ1-6,CASSLRVASPLHF
TRBV20-1,TRBJ1-1,CSARWGTGYTNTEAFF
TRBV6-5,TRBJ1-1,CASSTPPRNRANTEAFF
TRBV3-1,TRBJ1-1,CASSQKGVVTEAFF
TRBV4-1,TRBJ1-5,CASSSAAYSNQPQHF
TRBV4-2,TRBJ2-5,CASSPIDRGHRETQYF
TRBV29-1,TRBJ1-1,CSVTGTSNTEAFF
TRBV20-1,TRBJ2-1,CSAGTAASSYNEQFF
TRBV20-1,TRBJ2-1,CSARWAGGSYNEQFF
TRBV11-2,TRBJ1-5,CASSPRGLGTGHQPQHF
TRBV7-9,TRBJ2-1,CASSHPGTSGRSYNEQFF
TRBV7-2,TRBJ2-1,CASSPRTGRSYNEQFF